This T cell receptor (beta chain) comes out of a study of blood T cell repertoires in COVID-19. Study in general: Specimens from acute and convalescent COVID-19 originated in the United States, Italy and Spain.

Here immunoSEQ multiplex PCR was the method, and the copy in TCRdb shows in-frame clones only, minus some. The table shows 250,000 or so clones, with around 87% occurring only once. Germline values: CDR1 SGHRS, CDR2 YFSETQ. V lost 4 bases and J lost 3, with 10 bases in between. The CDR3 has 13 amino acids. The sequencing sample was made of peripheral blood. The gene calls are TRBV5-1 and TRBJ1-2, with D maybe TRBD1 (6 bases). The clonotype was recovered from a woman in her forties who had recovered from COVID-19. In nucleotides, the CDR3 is TGCGCCAGCAGCCCGGACAGTTACTATGGCTACACCTTC. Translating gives CASSPDSYYGYTF.